Listed below are T cell receptor beta chains from one sample, sequenced in a study of T cell responses to AZD1222 COVID-19 vaccine. Assay: immunoSEQ multiplex PCR; the TCRdb copy retains only in-frame clones and omits some. The data show 84,000 or so clones, with around 87% seen just once and approximately 30% held by the top ten. The material sequenced was peripheral blood, taken on day 0 of AZD1222 vaccination. These receptors came from an adult in good health. The conserved cysteine and the conserved F or W are not part of the CDR3 here. A D gene is named only where the DNA matches it firmly. Only part of the rows carry a size: once, few, many, or a class if the clone is expanded.

CDR3 protein: ASSVSLDRGRETQY
D gene: TRBD1
V gene: TRBV9
clone size: NA

CDR3 protein: ASSLAGKSNQPQH
D gene: NA
V gene: TRBV7-9
clone size: NA

CDR3 protein: ATSDARPGRSSYEQY
D gene: NA
V gene: TRBV24-1
clone size: NA

CDR3 protein: ASSQEGAANGYT
D gene: NA
V gene: TRBV3-1/TRBV3-2
clone size: NA

CDR3 protein: ASSEGRGWNQPQH
D gene: NA
V gene: TRBV6-1
clone size: once

CDR3 protein: ASSYSRGTTEAF
D gene: NA
V gene: TRBV6-5
clone size: NA

CDR3 protein: ASSLAAGGRDEQF
D gene: TRBD1
V gene: TRBV5-4
clone size: NA

CDR3 protein: ASSLPRGLDYGYT
D gene: NA
V gene: TRBV28
clone size: many

CDR3 protein: AFHYGAGGYNEQF
D gene: TRBD2
V gene: TRBV30
clone size: NA

CDR3 protein: ATKGDRALQPQH
D gene: TRBD1
V gene: TRBV10-3
clone size: NA

CDR3 protein: ASSRLRLAGATYEQY
D gene: NA
V gene: TRBV21-1
clone size: NA

CDR3 protein: ASSLGGGNTEAF
D gene: NA
V gene: TRBV7-9
clone size: NA

CDR3 protein: ASSWTELISNQPQH
D gene: NA
V gene: TRBV19
clone size: NA

CDR3 protein: ASESGTGSYGYT
D gene: TRBD1
V gene: TRBV5-1
clone size: once

CDR3 protein: ASTRQEDQPQH
D gene: NA
V gene: TRBV6-5
clone size: NA

CDR3 protein: ASRLTDRSMPSLH
D gene: NA
V gene: TRBV28
clone size: few

CDR3 protein: ATSRDRTASSYEQY
D gene: NA
V gene: TRBV15
clone size: NA

CDR3 protein: ASSLGPGTGELF
D gene: NA
V gene: TRBV11-2
clone size: NA

CDR3 protein: ASSPIKNIQY
D gene: NA
V gene: TRBV2
clone size: NA

CDR3 protein: ATSDPGQGDQPQH
D gene: NA
V gene: TRBV24-1
clone size: once

CDR3 protein: ASSFGRGSYEQY
D gene: NA
V gene: TRBV11-2
clone size: NA

CDR3 protein: ASSRTGNVENSPLH
D gene: TRBD1
V gene: TRBV9
clone size: NA

CDR3 protein: ASSRGGEQY
D gene: NA
V gene: TRBV5-6
clone size: few

CDR3 protein: ASSLMGLLTDTDTQY
D gene: NA
V gene: TRBV7-3
clone size: NA

CDR3 protein: ASMRPLNTEAF
D gene: NA
V gene: TRBV28
clone size: NA

CDR3 protein: ASSYEGLASTDTQY
D gene: TRBD2
V gene: TRBV28
clone size: NA

CDR3 protein: ASSRGQGLDTQY
D gene: TRBD1
V gene: TRBV6-6
clone size: NA

CDR3 protein: ASSLGLAGVRDTGELF
D gene: TRBD2
V gene: TRBV27
clone size: NA

CDR3 protein: ASSSRDRGSHEQY
D gene: TRBD1
V gene: TRBV7-9
clone size: NA

CDR3 protein: ASSHLAGGVNEQF
D gene: TRBD2
V gene: TRBV6-5
clone size: NA

CDR3 protein: ASQDRVSSGNTIY
D gene: TRBD1
V gene: TRBV19
clone size: NA

CDR3 protein: ASSQDPKREGIDEQF
D gene: TRBD2
V gene: TRBV4-3
clone size: NA

CDR3 protein: ASSVAGVQPQH
D gene: NA
V gene: TRBV9
clone size: NA

CDR3 protein: ASSLGQGWDGYT
D gene: NA
V gene: TRBV5-1
clone size: once

CDR3 protein: ASSPRADRGDQPQH
D gene: TRBD1
V gene: TRBV4-1
clone size: NA

CDR3 protein: ASSFAPSYEQY
D gene: NA
V gene: TRBV5-5
clone size: NA

CDR3 protein: SVEYFGGYT
D gene: NA
V gene: TRBV29-1
clone size: once

CDR3 protein: ASSQYRGTNYGYT
D gene: TRBD1
V gene: TRBV7-2
clone size: NA

CDR3 protein: ASSRDRDYEQY
D gene: TRBD1
V gene: TRBV19
clone size: NA

CDR3 protein: ASSPSGRGEDTQY
D gene: TRBD2
V gene: TRBV28
clone size: NA

CDR3 protein: ASSLAQGLLVTDTQY
D gene: NA
V gene: TRBV7-9
clone size: once

CDR3 protein: AINTLMDGEQY
D gene: NA
V gene: TRBV28
clone size: NA

CDR3 protein: AWSTGGGEQY
D gene: TRBD2
V gene: TRBV30
clone size: NA

CDR3 protein: ASSTSLDSSDTQY
D gene: NA
V gene: TRBV28
clone size: NA

CDR3 protein: ASSRGLAGGRGETQY
D gene: TRBD2
V gene: TRBV5-1
clone size: NA

CDR3 protein: ASSAGVRDTQY
D gene: NA
V gene: TRBV6-4
clone size: NA

CDR3 protein: ASRRLAGVRGGHYNEQF
D gene: TRBD2
V gene: TRBV28
clone size: NA

CDR3 protein: ASSEAQPSGNTIY
D gene: NA
V gene: TRBV2
clone size: NA

CDR3 protein: ASSLAQGALNEQF
D gene: TRBD1
V gene: TRBV7-9
clone size: NA

CDR3 protein: ASSQDSGVAKNIQY
D gene: NA
V gene: TRBV4-1
clone size: NA